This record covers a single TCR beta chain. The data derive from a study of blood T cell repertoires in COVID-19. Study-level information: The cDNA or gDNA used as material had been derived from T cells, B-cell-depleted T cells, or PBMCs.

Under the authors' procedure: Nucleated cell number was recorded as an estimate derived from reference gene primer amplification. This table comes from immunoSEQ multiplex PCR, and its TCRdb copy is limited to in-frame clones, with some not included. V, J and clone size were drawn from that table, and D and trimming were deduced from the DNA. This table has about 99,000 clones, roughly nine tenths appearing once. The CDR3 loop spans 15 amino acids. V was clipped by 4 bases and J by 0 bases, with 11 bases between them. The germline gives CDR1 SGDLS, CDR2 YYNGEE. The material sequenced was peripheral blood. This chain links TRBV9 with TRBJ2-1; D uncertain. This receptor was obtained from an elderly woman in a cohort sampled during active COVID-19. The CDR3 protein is CASSPQPSSYNEQFF. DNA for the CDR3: TGTGCCAGCAGCCCGCAACCCAGCTCCTACAATGAGCAGTTCTTC.